Each of the 15 T cell receptor beta chains below was sequenced from the same sample in a study of blood T cell repertoires in COVID-19. Generated by immunoSEQ multiplex PCR, the TCRdb table keeps only in-frame clones and is missing some. The sample comprises roughly 130,000 clones, roughly 83% of which are singletons, and about a sixth rests with the top ten. Sequencing was performed on peripheral blood. These receptors were collected from a woman aged 45-65 years with acute or convalescent COVID-19.

V gene TRBV6-5 combines with J gene TRBJ1-5; D is unresolved. This CDR3 has 12 residues. V was clipped by 10 bases and J by 2 bases, with 9 bases between them. The V gene's germline CDR1 is MNHEY and CDR2 SVGAGI. CDR3 region: CANGEGNQPQHF. The CDR3 DNA sequence: TGTGCCAACGGAGAGGGCAATCAGCCCCAGCATTTT.

The V call is TRBV27, the J call TRBJ1-1; possibly TRBD1 for D (6 bases). The germline CDR1 and CDR2 sequences are MNHEY and SMNVEV (reference sequence). Trimming took off 2 bases at V and 0 bases at J, with 10 bases between the two ends. This CDR3 has 15 amino acids. The CDR3 region is CASSLRGAVNTEAFF. CDR3 in DNA: TGTGCCAGCAGTTTACGGGGGGCGGTGAACACTGAAGCTTTCTTT.

The genes are TRBV24-1 and TRBJ2-1, with D perhaps matching TRBD1 (6 bases). CDR3 size: 15 residues. Germline loops: CDR1 KGHDR, CDR2 SFDVKD. V was clipped by 4 bases and J by 7 bases, with 16 bases between them. The chain's CDR3 is CATSEVQGDRNEQFF. DNA of the CDR3: TGTGCCACCAGTGAAGTACAGGGCGATAGGAATGAGCAGTTCTTC.

V and J are TRBV5-8 and TRBJ2-5, with TRBD1 matching 12 bases. J gave up 4 bases and V 3 bases, and 4 bases lay outside the gene matches. CDR1 is SGHTS, CDR2 YDEGEE, per germline. The CDR3 extends over 15 amino acids. The DNA of the CDR3 is TGTGCCAGCAGCTCCGGGACAGGGGGCGGAGAGACCCAGTACTTC. Protein product: CASSSGTGGGETQYF. The entire variable domain, with the rest obtained from reference TRBV5-8 and TRBJ2-5, is as follows: EAGVTQSPTHLIKTRGQQATLRCSPISGHTSVYWYQQALGLGLQFLLWYDEGEERNRGNFPPRFSGRQFPNYSSELNVNALELEDSALYLCASSSGTGGGETQYFGPGTRLLVL.

In its sample, this clone was seen a few times. V gene TRBV6-1 combines with J gene TRBJ2-3; D not resolved. Germline V gene lookup returns CDR1 MNHNS and CDR2 SASEGT. With 0 bases removed from V and 2 bases from J, the gap between germline ends came to 9 bases. The CDR3 runs to 15 residues. The CDR3 here is CASSEARSLTDTQYF. The CDR3 nucleotides read TGTGCCAGCAGTGAAGCTCGGTCACTCACAGATACGCAGTATTTT.

The chain has TRBV12-3 or TRBV12-4 and TRBJ1-1; possibly TRBD1 for D (6 bases). Trimming removed 8 bases at V and 5 bases at J, with 12 bases between. This CDR3 contains 12 residues. The CDR3 region is CASAQGRTEAFF. The CDR3 nucleotides read TGTGCCAGCGCTCAGGGGCGGACTGAAGCTTTCTTT.

The V call is TRBV27, the J call TRBJ2-5; a weak D match, TRBD2 (7 bases). Germline V gives CDR1 MNHEY, CDR2 SMNVEV (reference sequence). The CDR3 is made up of 18 amino acids. V was clipped by 4 bases and J by 2 bases, with 23 bases between them. As DNA, the CDR3 is TGTGCCAGCAGTTCCTCGGGAAGGCGGGGGCCCGGTCAAGAGACCCAGTACTTC. Its translation is CASSSSGRRGPGQETQYF.

This clone was picked up one time. DNA for the CDR3: TGTGCCAGCAGTCCACAGGGGGCAAGTCAGCCCCAGCATTTT. Amino acid sequence: CASSPQGASQPQHF. The chain is built from TRBV2 and TRBJ1-5, with 9 bases identical to TRBD1. Unmatched junction bases numbered 5, after V lost 5 bases and J lost 6 bases. This CDR3 has 14 amino acids. The germline V gene encodes CDR1 SNHLY and CDR2 FYNNEI.

This chain uses TRBV9 with TRBJ2-6; D may be TRBD1 (6 bases). This CDR3 comprises 17 residues. Per germline, CDR1 SGDLS and CDR2 YYNGEE. V lost 0 bases, J lost 2 bases, and 12 bases lay in between. CDR3 in amino acids: CASSVEFGTTGANVLTF. The CDR3 DNA reads TGTGCCAGCAGCGTAGAATTTGGGACAACTGGGGCCAACGTCCTGACTTTC.

The CDR3 region has the DNA TGTGCCAGCAGTGAATCGGGACAGGGATATGGCTACACCTTC. Translated, it gives CASSESGQGYGYTF. This rearrangement joins TRBV6-1 to TRBJ1-2, with TRBD1 matching 9 bases. CDR1 and CDR2 (germline): MNHNS, SASEGT. Trimming removed 2 bases from V and 5 bases from J; junction bases left unmatched: 3. This CDR3 has 14 amino acids.

The chain combines TRBV4-2 with TRBJ1-6, with D perhaps matching TRBD1 (5 bases). The V end was cut by 3 bases, the J end by 7 bases, with 7 bases between. The CDR3 totals 13 residues. In germline, CDR1 is LGHNA, CDR2 YNFKEQ. The CDR3 DNA is TGTGCCAGCAGCCAGGACACGAATTCACCCCTCCACTTT. The encoded protein is CASSQDTNSPLHF.

This chain connects TRBV27 to TRBJ1-1; D perhaps matches TRBD1 (5 bases). The CDR3 is 14 amino acids. Germline V lookup: CDR1 MNHEY, CDR2 SMNVEV (reference sequence). The ends were cut back, 6 bases at V and 3 bases at J, with 14 bases in the middle. CDR3 DNA sequence: TGTGCCAGCAGGTTAAGGGGCCTAGACACTGAAGCTTTCTTT. Residues: CASRLRGLDTEAFF.

V gene TRBV3-1 (or the pseudogene TRBV3-2) combines with J gene TRBJ1-1; 8 bases fit TRBD1. Germline V CDR1 and CDR2: LGHDT, YNNKEL (reference sequence). The CDR3 covers 12 residues. Losses at the gene ends were 4 bases for V and 11 bases for J; bases not matched to a gene: 6. The CDR3 loop reads CASSLTDRAAFF. CDR3 DNA: TGTGCCAGCAGCCTAACGGACAGGGCGGCTTTCTTT.

This chain joins TRBV4-1 and TRBJ1-1; D might be TRBD1 (6 bases). The CDR3 runs 13 residues. Germline V gene lookup returns CDR1 MGHRA and CDR2 YSYEKL. Trimming removed 3 bases at V and 5 bases at J, with 10 bases between. CDR3 nucleotide sequence: TGCGCCAGCAGCCACCCCGACAGGACTGAAGCTTTCTTT. This translates into CASSHPDRTEAFF.

The CDR3 coding sequence is TGTGCCTGGAGCCCTCCCCTTTGGACACTGAACACTGAAGCTTTCTTT. Translating gives CAWSPPLWTLNTEAFF. This chain links TRBV30 with TRBJ1-1; D is perhaps TRBD1 (5 bases). Germline-derived CDR1 and CDR2 are GTSNPN and SVGIG (reference sequence). The CDR3 runs to 16 residues. Trimming took 3 bases from V and 0 from J, leaving 17 bases between them.